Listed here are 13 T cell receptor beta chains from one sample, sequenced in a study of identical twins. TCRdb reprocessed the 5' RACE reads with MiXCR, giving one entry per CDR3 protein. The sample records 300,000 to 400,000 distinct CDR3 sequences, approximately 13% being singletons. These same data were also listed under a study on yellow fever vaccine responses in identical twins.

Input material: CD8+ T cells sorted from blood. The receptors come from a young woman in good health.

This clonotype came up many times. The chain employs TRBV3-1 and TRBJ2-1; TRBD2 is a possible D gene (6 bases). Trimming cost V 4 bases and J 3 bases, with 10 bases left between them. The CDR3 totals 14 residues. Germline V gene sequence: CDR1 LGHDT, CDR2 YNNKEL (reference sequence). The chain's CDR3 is CASSLNSGYNEQFF. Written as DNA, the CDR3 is TGTGCCAGCAGCCTTAATAGCGGCTACAATGAGCAGTTCTTC.

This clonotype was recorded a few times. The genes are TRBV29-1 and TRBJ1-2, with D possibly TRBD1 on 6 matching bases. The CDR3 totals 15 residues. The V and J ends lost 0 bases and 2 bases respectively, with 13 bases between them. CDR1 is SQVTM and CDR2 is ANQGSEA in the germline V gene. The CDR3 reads CSVEDHGQRNYGYTF. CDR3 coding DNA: TGCAGCGTTGAAGATCACGGACAGCGGAACTATGGCTACACCTTC.

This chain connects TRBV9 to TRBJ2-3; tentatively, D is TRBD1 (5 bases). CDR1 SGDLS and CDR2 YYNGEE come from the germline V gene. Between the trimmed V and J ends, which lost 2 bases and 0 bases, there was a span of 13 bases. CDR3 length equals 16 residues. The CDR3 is CASSVGRETSTDTQYF. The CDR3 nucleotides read TGTGCCAGCAGCGTCGGCAGGGAAACTAGCACAGATACGCAGTATTTT.

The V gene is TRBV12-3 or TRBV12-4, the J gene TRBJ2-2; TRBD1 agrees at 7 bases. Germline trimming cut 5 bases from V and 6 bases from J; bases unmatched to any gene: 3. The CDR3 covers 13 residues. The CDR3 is CASSLGQPGELFF. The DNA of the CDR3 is TGTGCCAGCAGTCTGGGACAGCCCGGGGAGCTGTTTTTT.

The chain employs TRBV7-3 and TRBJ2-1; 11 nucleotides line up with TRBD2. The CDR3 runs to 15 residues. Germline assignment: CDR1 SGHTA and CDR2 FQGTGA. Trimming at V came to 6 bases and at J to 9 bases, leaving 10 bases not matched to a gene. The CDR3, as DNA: TGTGCCAGCAGTTCGGTAGCGGGAGGGCTTGCTGAGCAGTTCTTC. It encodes CASSSVAGGLAEQFF.

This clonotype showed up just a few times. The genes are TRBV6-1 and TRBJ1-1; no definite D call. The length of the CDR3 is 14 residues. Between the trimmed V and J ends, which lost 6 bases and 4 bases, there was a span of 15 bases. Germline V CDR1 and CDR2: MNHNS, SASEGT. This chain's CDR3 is CASSPERGSTEAFF. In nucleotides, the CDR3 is TGTGCCAGCAGCCCCGAAAGAGGGAGCACTGAAGCTTTCTTT.

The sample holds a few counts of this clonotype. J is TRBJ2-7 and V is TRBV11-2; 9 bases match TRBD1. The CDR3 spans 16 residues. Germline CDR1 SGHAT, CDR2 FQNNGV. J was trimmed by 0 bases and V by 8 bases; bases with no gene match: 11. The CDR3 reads CASALTGTGISYEQYF. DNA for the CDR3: TGTGCCAGCGCCTTGACCGGGACAGGGATCTCCTACGAGCAGTACTTC.

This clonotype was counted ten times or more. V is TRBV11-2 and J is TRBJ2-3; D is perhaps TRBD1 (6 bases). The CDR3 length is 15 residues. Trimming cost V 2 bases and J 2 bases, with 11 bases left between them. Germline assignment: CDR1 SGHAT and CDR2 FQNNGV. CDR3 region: CASSLSGTSTDTQYF. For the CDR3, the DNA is TGTGCCAGCAGCTTATCAGGGACATCCACAGATACGCAGTATTTT.

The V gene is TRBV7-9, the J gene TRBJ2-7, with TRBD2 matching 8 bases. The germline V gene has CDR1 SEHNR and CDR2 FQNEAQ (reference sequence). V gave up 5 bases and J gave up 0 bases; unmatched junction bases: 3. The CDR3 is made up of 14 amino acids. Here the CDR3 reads CASSMGLDSYEQYF. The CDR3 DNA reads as TGTGCCAGCAGCATGGGACTAGACTCCTACGAGCAGTACTTC.

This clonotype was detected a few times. The CDR3 sequence: CASSLWGSASYGEQFF. CDR3 nucleotide sequence: TGTGCCAGCAGTTTATGGGGCAGCGCAAGTTATGGTGAGCAGTTCTTC. The genes are TRBV28 and TRBJ2-1; D is unresolved. Germline lookup yields CDR1 MDHEN and CDR2 SYDVKM. V was cut by 0 bases and J by 9 bases, with 18 bases left in between. The length of the CDR3 is 16 residues.

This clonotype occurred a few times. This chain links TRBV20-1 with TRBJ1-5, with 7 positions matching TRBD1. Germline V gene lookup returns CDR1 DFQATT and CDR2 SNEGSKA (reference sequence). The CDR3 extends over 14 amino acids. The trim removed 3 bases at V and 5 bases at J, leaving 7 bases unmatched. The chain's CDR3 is CSASARGEYQPQHF. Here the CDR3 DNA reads TGCAGTGCTAGTGCCAGGGGGGAATATCAGCCCCAGCATTTT.

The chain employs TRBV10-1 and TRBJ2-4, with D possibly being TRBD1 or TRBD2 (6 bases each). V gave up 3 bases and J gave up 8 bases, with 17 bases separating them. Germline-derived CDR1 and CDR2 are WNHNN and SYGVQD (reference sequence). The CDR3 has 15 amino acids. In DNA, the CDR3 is TGCGCCAGCAGTGATAATCGGGGGCTTACGGACATTCAGTACTTC. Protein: CASSDNRGLTDIQYF.

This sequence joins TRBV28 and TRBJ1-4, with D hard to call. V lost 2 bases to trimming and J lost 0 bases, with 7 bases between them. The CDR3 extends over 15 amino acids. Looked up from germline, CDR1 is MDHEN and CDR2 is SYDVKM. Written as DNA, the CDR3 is TGTGCCAGCAGTTTAACGATCACAACTAATGAAAAACTGTTTTTT. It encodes CASSLTITTNEKLFF.